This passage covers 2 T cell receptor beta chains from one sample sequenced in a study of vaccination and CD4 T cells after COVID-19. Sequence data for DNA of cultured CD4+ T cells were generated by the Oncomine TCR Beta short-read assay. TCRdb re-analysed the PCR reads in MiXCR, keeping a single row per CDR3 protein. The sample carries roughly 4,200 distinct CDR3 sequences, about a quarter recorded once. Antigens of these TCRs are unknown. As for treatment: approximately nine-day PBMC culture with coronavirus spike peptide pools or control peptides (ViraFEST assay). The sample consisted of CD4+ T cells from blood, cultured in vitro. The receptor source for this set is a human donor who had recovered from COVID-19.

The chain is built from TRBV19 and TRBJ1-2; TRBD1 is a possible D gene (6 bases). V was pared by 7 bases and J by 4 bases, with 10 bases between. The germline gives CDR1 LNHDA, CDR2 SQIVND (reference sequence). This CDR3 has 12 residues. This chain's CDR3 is CASTRTVYGYTF. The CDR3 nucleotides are TGTGCCAGTACCCGGACAGTCTATGGCTACACCTTC.

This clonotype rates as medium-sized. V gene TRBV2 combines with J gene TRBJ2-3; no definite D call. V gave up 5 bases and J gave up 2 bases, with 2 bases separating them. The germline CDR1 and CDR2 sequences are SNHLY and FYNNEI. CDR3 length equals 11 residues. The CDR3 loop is CASSTTDTQYF. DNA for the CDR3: TGTGCCAGCAGTACCACAGATACGCAGTATTTT. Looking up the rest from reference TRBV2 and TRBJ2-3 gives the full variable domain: EPEVTQTPSHQVTQMGQEVILRCVPISNHLYFYWYRQILGQKVEFLVSFYNNEISEKSEIFDDQFSVERPDGSNFTLKIRSTKLEDSAMYFCASSTTDTQYFGPGTRLTVL.